The 27 T cell receptor beta chains given below trace back to one sample, sequenced in a study of T cell responses to AZD1222 COVID-19 vaccine. The protocol was immunoSEQ multiplex PCR, while the TCRdb copy is restricted to in-frame clones and leaves out a portion. The table shows 95,000 to 150,000 clones, with 80% to 90% occurring only once. The sequencing used peripheral blood, collected on day 0 of AZD1222 vaccination. The receptors stem from an adult in good health.

CDR3 sequence reads: CASSLGQGGWEQYF. The CDR3 DNA reads TGTGCCAGCAGCTTAGGGCAGGGAGGTTGGGAGCAGTACTTC. The chain employs TRBV7-2 and TRBJ2-7; tentative D call: TRBD2 (6 bases). Trimming removed 1 base at V and 7 bases at J, with 14 bases between. The CDR3 spans 14 residues. Looked up from germline, CDR1 is SGHTA and CDR2 is FQGNSA.

The chain couples TRBV4-1 to TRBJ2-7; D is tentatively TRBD1 or TRBD2 (5 bases each). Trimming removed 2 bases from V and 1 base from J, with 12 bases in between. CDR1 and CDR2 from the germline V gene are MGHRA and YSYEKL. The CDR3 runs 15 residues. In DNA form, the CDR3 reads TGCGCCAGCAGCCAATCCGGGGCGCCTTCCTACGAGCAGTACTTC. It codes for CASSQSGAPSYEQYF.

This clone appeared a single time. V gene TRBV9 combines with J gene TRBJ1-2; no firm D call. V was trimmed by 0 bases and J by 2 bases, leaving 11 bases between them. Germline values: CDR1 SGDLS, CDR2 YYNGEE. This CDR3 comprises 15 residues. This chain's CDR3 is CASSVVPESNYGYTF. DNA of the CDR3: TGTGCCAGCAGCGTAGTCCCCGAGTCCAACTATGGCTACACCTTC.

The chain recombines TRBV19 with TRBJ1-5; D perhaps matches TRBD1 (5 bases). CDR3 length: 20 amino acids. Germline CDR1 LNHDA, CDR2 SQIVND (reference sequence). V shed 5 bases and J shed 1 base, with 27 bases lying between them. As DNA, the CDR3 is TGTGCCAGTAGTTCAGATCAAAATAGGGGAGGTTTTTCGAGCAATCAGCCCCAGCATTTT. Its translation: CASSSDQNRGGFSSNQPQHF.

The chain links TRBV5-1 to TRBJ1-3; maybe TRBD1 (5 bases). V lost 4 bases and J lost 6, with 8 bases in between. The length of the CDR3 is 12 residues. The germline V gene encodes CDR1 SGHRS and CDR2 YFSETQ. The CDR3, as DNA: TGCGCCAGCAGCATGGACACAAACACCATATATTTT. It translates to CASSMDTNTIYF.

The CDR3 bases are TGCGCCAGCAGCCAGGAGGAGCGTCTGGGGACCCAGTACTTC. This gives the protein CASSQEERLGTQYF. The rearrangement uses TRBV4-1 and TRBJ2-5; tentative D call: TRBD2 (5 bases). Germline loops: CDR1 MGHRA, CDR2 YSYEKL. V lost 3 bases and J lost 7, with 15 bases in between. CDR3 length: 14 residues.

The CDR3 DNA is TGTGCCACCAGCAGAGATACGGCAGGGAAACATTCACCCCTCCACTTT. It codes for CATSRDTAGKHSPLHF. The rearrangement uses TRBV15 and TRBJ1-6; maybe TRBD1 (5 bases). Germline V gene lookup returns CDR1 LNHNV and CDR2 YYDKDF (reference sequence). V was clipped by 0 bases and J by 8 bases, with 14 bases between them. CDR3 length: 16 residues.

The chain employs TRBV4-3 and TRBJ1-5, with D unclear. There are 15 residues in the CDR3. The germline gives CDR1 LGHNA, CDR2 YSLEER. V was clipped by 1 base and J by 0 bases, with 7 bases between them. The CDR3 coding sequence is TGCGCCAGCAGCCAAGCGGCCTATAGCAATCAGCCCCAGCATTTT. Protein: CASSQAAYSNQPQHF.

This chain connects TRBV7-8 to TRBJ2-3; maybe TRBD1 (5 bases). Between the trimmed V and J ends, which lost 1 base and 0 bases, there was a span of 14 bases. Germline V gives CDR1 SGHVS, CDR2 FQNEAQ. The CDR3 length is 17 residues. The chain's CDR3 is CASSLEVGASSTDTQYF. Here the CDR3 DNA reads TGTGCCAGCAGCTTAGAGGTTGGGGCAAGTAGCACAGATACGCAGTATTTT.

The chain recombines TRBV7-9 with TRBJ2-7, with TRBD2 matching over 8 bases. CDR3 length equals 13 residues. With V trimmed by 3 bases and J by 7 bases, 5 bases remained unmatched. The germline CDR1 and CDR2 sequences are SEHNR and FQNEAQ (reference sequence). Here the CDR3 reads CASSFSGVREQYF. CDR3 coding DNA: TGTGCCAGCAGCTTTAGCGGGGTGAGAGAGCAGTACTTC. The full variable domain, in which reference TRBV7-9 and TRBJ2-7 provide the parts outside the CDR3, is DTGVSQNPRHKITKRGQNVTFRCDPISEHNRLYWYRQTLGQGPEFLTYFQNEAQLEKSRLLSDRFSAERPKGSFSTLEIQRTEQGDSAMYLCASSFSGVREQYFGPGTRLTVT.

This sequence joins TRBV4-1 and TRBJ2-1; D is undetermined. The germline V gene encodes CDR1 MGHRA and CDR2 YSYEKL. This CDR3 contains 11 residues. V shed 3 bases and J shed 10 bases, with 7 bases lying between them. The CDR3 region is CASSHPGEQFF. As DNA, the CDR3 is TGCGCCAGCAGCCACCCCGGGGAGCAGTTCTTC.

The J gene is TRBJ2-5, the V gene TRBV7-9; D possibly corresponds to TRBD2 (6 bases). The CDR3 extends over 15 amino acids. CDR1 SEHNR and CDR2 FQNEAQ come from the germline V gene (reference sequence). With 1 base removed from V and 5 bases from J, the gap between germline ends came to 14 bases. CDR3 amino acids: CASSLEGRRGETQYF. The CDR3 DNA is TGTGCCAGCAGCTTAGAAGGGCGCCGGGGGGAGACCCAGTACTTC.

The CDR3 DNA sequence: TGTGCCAGCAGCAAAGTCCAGGACAGGGCTCCAGGAGGTCAGCCCCAGCATTTT. Its translation is CASSKVQDRAPGGQPQHF. The chain carries TRBV11-3 and TRBJ1-5, with TRBD1 identical over 8 bases. The CDR3 consists of 18 residues. With 5 bases clipped from V and 6 bases from J, the junction kept 18 bases outside the gene matches. CDR1 and CDR2 (germline): SGHNT, YENEEA.

The V and J genes are TRBV10-2 and TRBJ2-1; D ambiguous. The CDR3 covers 15 residues. Germline CDR1 WSHSY, CDR2 SAAADI. Trimming took off 0 bases at V and 10 bases at J, with 16 bases between the two ends. Here the CDR3 reads CASSESLVTDIEQFF. In DNA, the CDR3 is TGCGCCAGCAGTGAGTCGTTGGTGACCGACATCGAGCAGTTCTTC.

The J gene is TRBJ1-2, the V gene TRBV19, with D uncertain. The V end lost 3 bases, the J end lost 0 bases, and 8 bases lay between the germline ends. From germline, CDR1 is LNHDA and CDR2 SQIVND (reference sequence). The CDR3 has 14 amino acids. In DNA form, the CDR3 reads TGTGCCAGTAGTATTGCCAGCACTAACTATGGCTACACCTTC. Amino acid sequence: CASSIASTNYGYTF.

The J gene is TRBJ1-1, the V gene TRBV19; unclear D gene. Germline V gives CDR1 LNHDA, CDR2 SQIVND (reference sequence). The CDR3 totals 14 residues. Trimming took 7 bases from V and 0 from J, leaving 12 bases between them. In DNA form, the CDR3 reads TGTGCCAGTACCCATCCCGCGCTGAACACTGAAGCTTTCTTT. It encodes CASTHPALNTEAFF.

The chain recombines TRBV7-6 with TRBJ2-7, with 9 bases that match TRBD1. The V and J ends lost 5 bases and 4 bases, in that order; junction bases with no gene match: 9. This CDR3 region has 15 residues. Per the germline V gene, CDR1 is SGHVS and CDR2 is FNYEAQ. CDR3 region: CASSPTPGQGYEQYF. The CDR3 DNA reads as TGTGCCAGCAGCCCCACACCGGGACAGGGTTACGAGCAGTACTTC.

The chain is built from TRBV6-5 and TRBJ1-2; TRBD1 might be the D (5 bases). The CDR3 runs to 15 residues. Germline CDR1 is MNHEY and CDR2 is SVGAGI. The V gene lost 0 bases and the J gene lost 0 bases, with 8 bases spanning the gap. CDR3 loop: CASSYSRDPNYGYTF. CDR3 nucleotides: TGTGCCAGCAGTTACTCCCGGGACCCTAACTATGGCTACACCTTC.

The rearrangement joins TRBV2 to TRBJ2-2; 11 nucleotides agree with TRBD2. With V trimmed by 8 bases and J by 5 bases, 22 bases remained unmatched. Germline CDR1 reads SNHLY; CDR2 reads FYNNEI. This CDR3 spans 20 amino acids. The CDR3 reads CASGFFMASGGLADTGELFF. The CDR3 DNA reads as TGTGCCAGCGGTTTTTTTATGGCTAGCGGGGGGTTAGCGGATACCGGGGAGCTGTTTTTT.

V and J are TRBV19 and TRBJ1-5; 7 positions agree with TRBD1. V lost 3 bases to trimming and J lost 4 bases; unmatched junction nucleotides: 6. The CDR3 extends over 15 amino acids. In germline, CDR1 is LNHDA, CDR2 SQIVND (reference sequence). The CDR3 nucleotides read TGTGCCAGTAGTATTTCGGCAGGGGGAAATCAGCCCCAGCATTTT. This gives the protein CASSISAGGNQPQHF.

The J gene is TRBJ2-1, the V gene TRBV9; D ambiguous. V lost 4 bases and J lost 0, with 17 bases in between. CDR3 length: 17 residues. Germline CDR1 and CDR2: SGDLS and YYNGEE. CDR3 coding DNA: TGTGCCAGCAGCCCCCGTATGGGCGGTAGCTCCTACAATGAGCAGTTCTTC. This encodes CASSPRMGGSSYNEQFF.

V gene TRBV9 combines with J gene TRBJ2-3, with a weak D call TRBD2 (6 bases). V lost 4 bases, J lost 5 bases, and 26 bases lay in between. Germline CDR1 SGDLS, CDR2 YYNGEE. CDR3 length: 18 amino acids. Here the CDR3 reads CASSLPGPHGSWGDTQYF. DNA for the CDR3: TGTGCCAGCAGCCTACCTGGGCCTCACGGGAGTTGGGGAGATACGCAGTATTTT. The entire variable domain, with the rest obtained from reference TRBV9 and TRBJ2-3, is as follows: DSGVTQTPKHLITATGQRVTLRCSPRSGDLSVYWYQQSLDQGLQFLIQYYNGEERAKGNILERFSAQQFPDLHSELNLSSLELGDSALYFCASSLPGPHGSWGDTQYFGPGTRLTVL.

The V call is TRBV11-3, the J call TRBJ2-1; a weak D match, TRBD1 (5 bases). The germline V gene encodes CDR1 SGHNT and CDR2 YENEEA. Between the trimmed V and J ends, which lost 5 bases and 0 bases, there was a span of 11 bases. The CDR3 is made up of 15 amino acids. DNA for the CDR3: TGTGCCAGCAGCCCGACAGTGAGCTCCTACAATGAGCAGTTCTTC. Translation gives CASSPTVSSYNEQFF.

The chain recombines TRBV5-1 with TRBJ2-2; unclear D gene. The germline V gene encodes CDR1 SGHRS and CDR2 YFSETQ. The CDR3 is made up of 14 amino acids. Trimming stripped 0 bases from V and 5 bases from J, with 8 bases between. CDR3 sequence reads: CASSLVLDTGELFF. The DNA of the CDR3 is TGCGCCAGCAGCTTGGTTCTGGATACCGGGGAGCTGTTTTTT.

The chain employs TRBV28 and TRBJ1-5; D might be TRBD1 (6 bases). Trimming took off 4 bases at V and 1 base at J, with 11 bases between the two ends. The CDR3 contains 15 residues. CDR1 and CDR2 from the germline V gene are MDHEN and SYDVKM. The chain's CDR3 is CASSSYDRSNQPQHF. The DNA for the CDR3 is TGTGCCAGCAGTTCATATGACAGGAGCAATCAGCCCCAGCATTTT.

The chain employs TRBV19 and TRBJ1-1, with 9 bases aligning to TRBD1. V dropped 5 bases and J dropped 0; count of bases not matched to a gene: 4. Germline V gene lookup returns CDR1 LNHDA and CDR2 SQIVND (reference sequence). The CDR3 has 15 residues. CDR3 amino acids: CASSPGQGLNTEAFF. As DNA, the CDR3 is TGTGCCAGTAGTCCGGGACAGGGATTGAACACTGAAGCTTTCTTT.

As regards this clone: Additional DNA sequences in this sample encode the identical CDR3. The chain uses TRBV6-5 and TRBJ1-3; no clear D. Germline V gene data show CDR1 as MNHEY and CDR2 as SVGAGI. The CDR3 extends over 12 amino acids. Trimming removed 7 bases at V and 3 bases at J, with 7 bases between. Written as DNA, the CDR3 is TGTGCCAGCATCGGCAGTGGAAACACCATATATTTT. It specifies CASIGSGNTIYF.